This T cell receptor (beta chain) was found in a study of blood T cell repertoires in COVID-19. Researchers sorted participants into cohorts using their self-reported clinical history. Germline lookup yields CDR1 KGHSH and CDR2 LQKENI. The V end lost 3 bases, the J end lost 0 bases, and 12 bases lay between the germline ends. The CDR3 has 15 residues. Per the study methods: Using reference gene primer amplification, nucleated cell counts were estimated. Generated by immunoSEQ multiplex PCR, the TCRdb table keeps only in-frame clones and is missing some. From that table come the V and J calls and clone size; the DNA was used to work out D and trimming. Of over 150,000 clones listed, about 88% were seen once; the top ten hold 5.5% to 8.5%.

The sequence was collected from a woman in her fifties or sixties who had recovered from COVID-19. The chain uses TRBV18 and TRBJ2-7; D gene uncertain. Sequencing was carried out using PBMCs or T cells enriched from blood (not recorded which). The DNA of the CDR3 is TGTGCCAGCTCACCCCGACTGGCGAGCTCCTACGAGCAGTACTTC. This gives the protein CASSPRLASSYEQYF.